This T cell receptor beta chain was captured by sequencing in a study of blood T cell repertoires in COVID-19 (dated by TCRdb to 2018 to 2021). As for the study more broadly: The collaborator samples originated in the United States, Italy and Spain and spanned the acute and convalescent phases of COVID-19. The prospective study material was composed of cDNA or gDNA derived from T cells, B-cell-depleted T cells, or PBMCs. The dataset comprised deeply sampled blood TCRbeta repertoires from subjects exposed to, actively infected with, or recovered from COVID-19. The repertoires were made available in a free public database intended to serve as a resource for research on the immune response to SARS-CoV-2. The samples were drawn from the first 160 participants of the ongoing ImmuneRACE study and from some 1,300 subjects provided by 6 global collaborators. Nearly every sample came with metadata listing a de-identified subject ID, COVID-19 status, age in years and sex. HLA class I and class II types, where available, came from metadata supplied by the sample provider rather than from assay-based typing. The investigation overall reported the following: The amount of clinical and demographic metadata varied by source and participant and was provided uncurated.

Worth noting for this clone: Its antigen remains undetermined. The record has no base qualities; no much larger clone is one base away.

Whole blood was collected in K2EDTA tubes by collaborating institutions according to the institutions' own protocols. Collaborator samples were shipped for TCRbeta analysis as frozen whole blood, isolated PBMCs, or DNA extracted from either sample type. The immunoSEQ Assay, a bias-controlled multiplex PCR, was used to amplify TCRbeta CDR3 regions from genomic DNA. The source study handled its data this way. Nucleated cell counts per sample were estimated from amplification of reference gene primers within the assay. To quantify the absolute abundance of each unique TCRbeta CDR3 rearrangement, sequence reads were collapsed and filtered. Productive Simpson clonality was computed per sample as the square root of Simpson's diversity index over productive rearrangements. The source is immuneACCESS, and TCRdb retained only in-frame sequences with V and J called. Part of the clones is not carried over; for the studies checked, unresolved V genes explain less than half of this, and the remainder is unexplained. V, J and clone size derive from that table, while D and trimming were established from the DNA sequence. The sample includes tens of thousands of clones, with 80% to 90% observed a single time. The top ten clonotypes cover approximately 15% of the sample.

The CDR3 spans 12 residues, from the cysteine through the phenylalanine. Of all the DNA, just the CDR3 is kept, 36 bases in frame from base 1. V lost 8 bases and J lost 9 bases, and the count of bases not matched to a germline gene is 5. Here the chain combines TRBV12-3 or TRBV12-4 and TRBJ2-1; 9 bases in between match TRBD2. This TCR derives from a human donor in a cohort sampled during active COVID-19. The donor label of this sample is uncertain. Sequenced material: peripheral blood. DNA sequence: TGTGCCAGCGCGGGGGGGCTCGGTGAGCAGTTCTTC. It is translated as CASAGGLGEQFF.